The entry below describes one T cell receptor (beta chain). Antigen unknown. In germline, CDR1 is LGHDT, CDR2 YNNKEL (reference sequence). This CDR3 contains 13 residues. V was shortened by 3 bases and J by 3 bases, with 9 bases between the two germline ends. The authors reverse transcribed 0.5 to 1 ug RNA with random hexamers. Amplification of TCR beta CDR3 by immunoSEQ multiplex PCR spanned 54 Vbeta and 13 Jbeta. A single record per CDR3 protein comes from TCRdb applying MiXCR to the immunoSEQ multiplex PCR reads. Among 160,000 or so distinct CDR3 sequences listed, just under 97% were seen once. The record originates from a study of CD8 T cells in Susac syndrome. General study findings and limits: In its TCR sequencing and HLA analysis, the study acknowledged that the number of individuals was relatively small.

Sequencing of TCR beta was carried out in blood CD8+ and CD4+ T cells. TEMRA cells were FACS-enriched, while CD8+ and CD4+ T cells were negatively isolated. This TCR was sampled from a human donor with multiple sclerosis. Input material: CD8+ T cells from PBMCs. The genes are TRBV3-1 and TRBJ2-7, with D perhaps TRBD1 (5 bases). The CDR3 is CASSQQGNYEQYF. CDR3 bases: TGTGCCAGCAGCCAGCAGGGTAACTACGAGCAGTACTTC.